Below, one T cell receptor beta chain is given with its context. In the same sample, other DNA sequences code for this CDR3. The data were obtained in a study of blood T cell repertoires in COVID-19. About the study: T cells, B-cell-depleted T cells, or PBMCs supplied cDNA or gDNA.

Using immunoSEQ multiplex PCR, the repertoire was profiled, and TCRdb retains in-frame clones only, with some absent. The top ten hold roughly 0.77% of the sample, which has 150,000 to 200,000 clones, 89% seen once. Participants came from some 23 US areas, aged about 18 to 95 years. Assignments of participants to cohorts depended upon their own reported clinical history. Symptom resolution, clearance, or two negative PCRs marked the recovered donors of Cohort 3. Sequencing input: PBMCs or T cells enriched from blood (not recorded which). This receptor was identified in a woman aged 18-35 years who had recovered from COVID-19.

CDR3 amino acids: CASSPGQGNGYTF. The CDR3 nucleotides read TGTGCCAGCAGCCCCGGACAGGGGAACGGCTACACCTTC. This chain uses TRBV7-2 with TRBJ1-2; 9 bases align to TRBD1. V dropped 5 bases and J dropped 8; count of bases not matched to a gene: 6. CDR1 is SGHTA and CDR2 is FQGNSA in the germline V gene. The CDR3 is made up of 13 amino acids.